These T cell receptor beta chains were read from a single sample in a study of blood T cell repertoires in COVID-19. Sequencing was performed with immunoSEQ multiplex PCR; in TCRdb, only in-frame clones are kept and a portion is missing. Found here are some 160,000 clones, 83% of them singletons; the top ten hold 1.5% to 1.7%. Sequencing used peripheral blood. The receptor set was obtained from a human donor in a cohort sampled during active COVID-19. Each CDR3 is given with its conserved first and last residue. Only some rows state a clone size, as once, few, many or a class for expanded clones.

. | TRBV2 | CASSTSSYEQYF
once | TRBV7-9 | CASSLEARQPQHF
few | TRBV20-1 | CSASPQGDQPQHF
once | TRBV6-5 | CASSSGQTSTDTQYF
. | TRBV4-3 | CASSQDLRSAQETQYF
once | TRBV20-1 | CSASLPTGDGYTF
few | TRBV6-5 | CASMRLAGAETQYF
. | TRBV6-5 | CASSYGGTGNQPQHF
. | TRBV20-1 | CSASLAGPYNEQFF
. | TRBV7-6 | CASSFETSGGLSYEQYF
. | TRBV9 | CASSVTTGSYEQYF
once | TRBV28 | CASRLAGGRADTQYF
. | TRBV18 | CASSPPGRSYYKQYF
few | TRBV6-2/TRBV6-3 | CASSYSTGGGYEQYF
. | TRBV27 | CASRGQGNSPLHF
. | TRBV29-1 | CSVEVPDISGANVLTF
. | TRBV10-2 | CASIHSGTALMNTEAFF
few | TRBV11-3 | CASSPRDNPYEQYF
once | TRBV6-2/TRBV6-3 | CASSYIWDTSGGTDTQYF
. | TRBV11-3 | CASSLGLATNEQFF
. | TRBV27 | CASSLYGGVYTEAFF
. | TRBV4-2 | CASTFGGSGNTIYF
. | TRBV5-1 | CASGGTGSYEQYF
once | TRBV28 | CASSGRLTYEQYF
. | TRBV27 | CASSPIGDYGYTF
. | TRBV7-8 | CASSLVLGRGEKLFF
. | TRBV15 | CATSTSQGRDQPQHF
few | TRBV11-2 | CASKSSNEQFF
. | TRBV5-6 | CASSSFLSLANEKLFF
many | TRBV6-2/TRBV6-3 | CASSLQGVNSPLHF
once | TRBV7-3 | CASAGQAGTEAFF
. | TRBV6-5 | CASSTEGADTEAFF
. | TRBV19 | CASSYDRGRYGYTF
once | TRBV7-8 | CASSLGDWGQGANTIYF
. | TRBV5-1 | CASSPEGNTEAFF
once | TRBV27 | CASKHGYNEQFF
. | TRBV10-1 | CASSGQGKREQYF
. | TRBV24-1 | CATSDATPGTSGSAYEQYF
. | TRBV27 | CASSLSHSGIGNEQYF
. | TRBV6-5 | CASRVYSYNSPLHF
. | TRBV5-1 | CASSLGSGVDEQFF
. | TRBV7-3 | CASSPSEQYF
. | TRBV3-1/TRBV3-2 | CASSQGVSEQYF
. | TRBV6-6 | CASSYSIPGEGTEAFF
once | TRBV27 | CASSPPLRDTEAFF
. | TRBV19 | CASSFSFGTDYEQYF
. | TRBV28 | CASTKGTDTQYF
once | TRBV4-3 | CASSQDRVSPLHF
. | TRBV10-1 | CASSDLRGPGELFF
. | TRBV5-6 | CASSWTSGSSYEQYF
. | TRBV7-8 | CASSLADGSAGGLKGQYF
. | TRBV28 | CASSLSQNYGYTF
. | TRBV7-9 | CASRPGQTYEQYF
. | TRBV5-5 | CASSPGQGAQSEKLFF